This is a list of T cell receptor beta chains from one sample in a study of CD8+ T cells in alopecia areata. Clones were sequenced by immunoSEQ multiplex PCR, and TCRdb holds only the in-frame ones, with some missing. The table records about 110,000 clones, roughly 84% of them present only once. The specimen comprised CD8+ T cells sorted from blood, sampled at week 24, from a patient treated with tofacitinib. The receptor source for this set is a human donor with alopecia areata. Each CDR3 is given with its conserved first and last residue. A D gene is named only where the DNA matches it firmly.

j_call | d_call | v_call | cdr3_aa
TRBJ2-4 | NA | TRBV19 | CASRLDSRGIQYF
TRBJ2-3 | NA | TRBV2 | CASILYRQSTDTQYF
TRBJ2-3 | TRBD2 | TRBV23-1 | CASSQPRNLWTSGNTDTQYF
TRBJ2-7 | NA | TRBV4-3 | CASSQGPGRVLSYEQYF
TRBJ2-1 | TRBD2 | TRBV7-9 | CASRVAGGSYNEQFF
TRBJ2-7 | TRBD1 | TRBV29-1 | CSVPGQGYEQYF
TRBJ2-3 | NA | TRBV19 | CASSIDRSSDTQYF
TRBJ2-6 | NA | TRBV4-1 | CASSFSGANVLTF
TRBJ2-1 | NA | TRBV2 | CASRTVSYNEQFF
TRBJ2-4 | NA | TRBV5-5 | CASSATGEGNIQYF
TRBJ2-7 | NA | TRBV10-3 | CAISEAQNYEQYF
TRBJ2-7 | NA | TRBV7-8 | CASSLASDEQYF
TRBJ2-5 | TRBD2 | TRBV7-2 | CASSVAGGPGQETQYF
TRBJ1-2 | TRBD1 | TRBV27 | CASSKQGGYYGYTF
TRBJ1-2 | NA | TRBV6-6 | CASSENGNGYGYTF
TRBJ1-2 | NA | TRBV7-3 | CASSSGEFTGYTF
TRBJ2-7 | NA | TRBV27 | CASSLPYEQYF
TRBJ2-1 | TRBD2 | TRBV29-1 | CSVEQRGGRDEQFF
TRBJ2-7 | TRBD1 | TRBV5-1 | CASSDTGGASYEQYF
TRBJ1-2 | NA | TRBV13 | CASSLFQGNYGYTF
TRBJ2-1 | NA | TRBV6-6 | CASRVAREQFF
TRBJ2-7 | NA | TRBV6-5 | CASSKSPGANYEQYF
TRBJ2-2 | NA | TRBV6-5 | CASSFDTGELFF
TRBJ2-3 | NA | TRBV27 | CASSLALHSTDTQYF
TRBJ2-1 | NA | TRBV29-1 | CSAGGGIASSWEQFF
TRBJ2-7 | TRBD1 | TRBV5-6 | CASSLYVSGRGQPWEQYF
TRBJ2-5 | NA | TRBV11-2 | CASSLGGFSRRETQYF
TRBJ1-1 | NA | TRBV5-1 | CASSLYYRLNTEAFF
TRBJ2-5 | NA | TRBV7-9 | CASSLRTEPQETQYF
TRBJ1-1 | NA | TRBV7-9 | CASSPPPRGDTEAFF
TRBJ2-4 | NA | TRBV6-5 | CASRQSNIQYF
TRBJ2-1 | TRBD1 | TRBV10-3 | CAISEPDREWQFF
TRBJ2-5 | TRBD1 | TRBV6-6 | CASTALDRVRWETQYF
TRBJ1-1 | TRBD1 | TRBV5-1 | CASGLTGRTEAFF
TRBJ2-2 | NA | TRBV29-1 | CSVFSYTGELFF
TRBJ2-4 | NA | TRBV4-2 | CASSQESGLAKNIQYF
TRBJ2-5 | TRBD2 | TRBV28 | CASSLYTASGEETQYF
TRBJ2-7 | TRBD2 | TRBV2 | CASSERPFSGGEDEQYF
TRBJ2-7 | NA | TRBV5-8 | CASSWGGRFYEQYF
TRBJ1-5 | NA | TRBV4-3 | CASSHPEGGDNQPQHF
TRBJ1-3 | NA | TRBV19 | CATTGSGNTIYF
TRBJ2-1 | NA | TRBV5-6 | CASGVDAHYNEQFF
TRBJ2-3 | TRBD2 | TRBV11-2 | CATYGGDSTDTQYF
TRBJ2-3 | TRBD2 | TRBV11-3 | CASSKAGGPVYTDTQYF